This TCR beta chain came from a study of OX40 agonist ivuxolimab in advanced cancers. Study in general: Patients were given ivuxolimab, an antibody that agonizes OX40 (CD134). Under the entry rules, prior anti-PD-1, anti-PD-L1 or anti-CTLA-4 therapy was allowed, and roughly 41% had some. Study-level points and caveats: At 0.1 to 3.0 mg/kg, CD4+ and CD8+ blood T cells expanded clonally by week 6. In the expanded peripheral T cells, antigen specificity was never determined.

The CDR3 extends over 15 amino acids. The V gene end was trimmed by 6 bases and the J gene end by 5 bases; junction bases not matched to a gene: 5. Looked up from germline, CDR1 is LNHDA and CDR2 is SQIVND (reference sequence). Assay: immunoSEQ multiplex PCR; the TCRdb copy retains only in-frame clones and omits some. Among tens of thousands of clones listed, 85% to 90% were seen once. In regard to this clone: Its antigen is currently unknown.

The chain uses TRBV19 and TRBJ2-3; 13 bases are a match to TRBD2. The receptor was isolated from an adult with an advanced solid tumor such as melanoma, head and neck, liver or kidney cancer. This material consisted of CD4+ or CD8+ T cells sorted from blood, taken in a trial of the OX40 agonist ivuxolimab. The CDR3 here is CASSTGLAGIDTQYF. CDR3 in DNA: TGTGCCAGTAGCACGGGACTAGCGGGGATAGATACGCAGTATTTT.